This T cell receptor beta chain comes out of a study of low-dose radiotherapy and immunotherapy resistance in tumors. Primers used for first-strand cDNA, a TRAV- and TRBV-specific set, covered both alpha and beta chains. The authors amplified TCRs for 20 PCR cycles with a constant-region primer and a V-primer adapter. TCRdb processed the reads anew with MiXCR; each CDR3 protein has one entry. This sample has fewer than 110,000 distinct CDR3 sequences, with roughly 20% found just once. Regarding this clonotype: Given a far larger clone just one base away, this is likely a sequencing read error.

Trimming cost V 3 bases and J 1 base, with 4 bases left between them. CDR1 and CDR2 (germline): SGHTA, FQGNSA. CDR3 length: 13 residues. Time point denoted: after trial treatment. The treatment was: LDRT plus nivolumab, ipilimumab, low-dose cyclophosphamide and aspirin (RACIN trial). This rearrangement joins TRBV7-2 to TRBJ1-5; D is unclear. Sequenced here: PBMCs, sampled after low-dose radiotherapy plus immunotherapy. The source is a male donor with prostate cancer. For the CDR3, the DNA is TGTGCCAGCAGCTTTGGGAGCAATCAGCCCCAGCATTTT. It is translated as CASSFGSNQPQHF.